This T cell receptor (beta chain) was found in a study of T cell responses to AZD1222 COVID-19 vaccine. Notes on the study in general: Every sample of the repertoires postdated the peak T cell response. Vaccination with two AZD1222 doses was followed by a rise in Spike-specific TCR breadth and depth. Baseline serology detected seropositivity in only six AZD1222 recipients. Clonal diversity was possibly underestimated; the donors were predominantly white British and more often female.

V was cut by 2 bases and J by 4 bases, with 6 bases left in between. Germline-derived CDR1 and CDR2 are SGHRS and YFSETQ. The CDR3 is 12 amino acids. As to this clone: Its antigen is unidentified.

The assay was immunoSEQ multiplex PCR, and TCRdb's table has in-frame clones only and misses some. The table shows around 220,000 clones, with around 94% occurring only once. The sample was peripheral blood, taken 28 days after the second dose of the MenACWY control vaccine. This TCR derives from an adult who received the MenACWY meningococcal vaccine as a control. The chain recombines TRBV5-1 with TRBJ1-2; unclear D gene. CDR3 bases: TGCGCCAGCAGCTTCGGAATCTATGGCTACACCTTC. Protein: CASSFGIYGYTF.